The source of this TCR beta chain is a study of blood T cells in healthy people across ages. Germline CDR1 LNHNV, CDR2 YYDKDF (reference sequence). Trimming took 2 bases from V and 8 from J; bases not matched to a gene: 7. This CDR3 comprises 15 residues. As concerns this clonotype: Its antigen is unknown.

A sample-barcoded 5' primer and a J-beta primer mix were used in a second PCR of about 7 to 12 cycles. TCRdb redid the calling of the 5' RACE reads with MiXCR, one entry per CDR3 protein. The repertoire consists of some 640,000 distinct CDR3 sequences, with less than 35% occurring once and the leading ten covering 15% to 18%. Study-level findings and limits: When set beside aged donors, long-lived donors presented more naive CD4+ cells and higher diversity. Strongly correlated with naive T cell percentage was TCR beta diversity. The fall in TCR beta diversity per million T cells was roughly linear with age.

Sequencing input: blood. The receptor was isolated from a woman older than 75 in good health. The rearrangement uses TRBV15 and TRBJ2-3, with TRBD2 identical over 10 bases. The CDR3 coding sequence is TGTGCCACCAGCAGACAGCGGGGGGGCGAGGGTACGCAGTATTTT. Encoded protein: CATSRQRGGEGTQYF.